The 5 T cell receptor beta chains below were found in one sample sequenced in a study of blood T cell repertoires in COVID-19. Produced via immunoSEQ multiplex PCR; TCRdb's table is partial and in-frame only. This sample yields 150,000 to 200,000 clones, of which roughly 81% are seen a single time; around 7.6% belongs to the top ten. Material for sequencing was peripheral blood. The receptor set was obtained from a man aged 35-49 years who had recovered from COVID-19.

The rearrangement uses TRBV3-1 (or the pseudogene TRBV3-2) and TRBJ1-5; D gene unclear. Trimming pared 5 bases from V and 6 bases from J, leaving 11 bases between. The CDR3 is 13 residues long. Germline assignment: CDR1 LGHDT and CDR2 YNNKEL (reference sequence). Written as DNA, the CDR3 is TGTGCCAGCAGCGCCTATCGAGGTCAGCCCCAGCATTTT. Translated, it gives CASSAYRGQPQHF.

The J gene is TRBJ1-1, the V gene TRBV25-1; D is unresolved. The CDR3 totals 14 residues. CDR1 MGHDK and CDR2 SYGVNS come from the germline V gene. The V and J ends lost 6 bases and 0 bases respectively, with 11 bases between them. DNA for the CDR3: TGTGCCAGCAGCGCGGGATTTTTGAACACTGAAGCTTTCTTT. Its protein product is CASSAGFLNTEAFF.

V and J are TRBV9 and TRBJ1-1; a weak D match, TRBD1 (5 bases). Germline V gene sequence: CDR1 SGDLS, CDR2 YYNGEE. V was trimmed by 2 bases and J by 3 bases, leaving 11 bases between them. This CDR3 has 14 amino acids. The CDR3 loop is CASSVGGYDTEAFF. DNA of the CDR3: TGTGCCAGCAGCGTTGGGGGGTACGACACTGAAGCTTTCTTT.

The chain joins TRBV3-1 (or the pseudogene TRBV3-2) to TRBJ1-6; a weak D match, TRBD1 (6 bases). Germline V CDR1 and CDR2: LGHDT, YNNKEL (reference sequence). V was cut by 1 base and J by 10 bases, with 14 bases left in between. The CDR3 is made up of 15 amino acids. The chain's CDR3 is CASSQGHREWSPLHF. The CDR3 region has the DNA TGTGCCAGCAGCCAAGGCCACAGGGAATGGTCACCCCTCCACTTT.

The chain employs TRBV3-1 (or the pseudogene TRBV3-2) and TRBJ1-2; 8 bases match TRBD1. Germline lookup yields CDR1 LGHDT and CDR2 YNNKEL (reference sequence). After removal of 3 bases from V and 4 bases from J, the junction contained 1 base not matched to a gene. This CDR3 contains 13 residues. The CDR3 spells CASSQDRVYGYTF. CDR3 nucleotides: TGTGCCAGCAGCCAGGACAGGGTCTATGGCTACACCTTC.